These 30 T cell receptor beta chains originate from one sample sequenced in a study of control samples from healthy donors and cancer patients. Sequencing used immunoSEQ multiplex PCR; TCRdb keeps in-frame clones, though not all of them. The sample consists of 190,000 or so clones, over 80% of them appearing once. Sequenced material: blood. The origin of the receptors is a man in his late teens or twenties in good health.

The chain is built from TRBV7-2 and TRBJ1-6; no clear D gene. Trimming took off 6 bases at V and 8 bases at J, with 8 bases between the two ends. The CDR3 is 12 amino acids. The germline CDR1 and CDR2 sequences are SGHTA and FQGNSA. The CDR3 nucleotides read TGTGCCAGCAGATTCTGGGATTCACCCCTCCACTTT. Residues: CASRFWDSPLHF.

The genes are TRBV18 and TRBJ2-5, with a weak D call TRBD2 (6 bases). V lost 5 bases and J lost 5, with 18 bases in between. This CDR3 has 15 amino acids. Germline V gives CDR1 KGHSH, CDR2 LQKENI. The CDR3 DNA reads as TGTGCCAGCTCAACCAACCAAGGGGCGGGGGAGACCCAGTACTTC. Protein sequence: CASSTNQGAGETQYF.

The J gene is TRBJ2-1, the V gene TRBV20-1; D gene unclear. The CDR3 runs 11 residues. Germline V gene sequence: CDR1 DFQATT, CDR2 SNEGSKA (reference sequence). Trimming took 5 bases from V and 6 from J, leaving 8 bases between them. The CDR3 sequence: CSAHGFNEQFF. CDR3 DNA sequence: TGCAGTGCTCACGGGTTCAATGAGCAGTTCTTC.

The chain couples TRBV7-9 to TRBJ1-2; the match to TRBD1 covers 7 bases. V trimming: 5 bases; J trimming: 5 bases; junction bases outside the gene matches: 14. Looked up from germline, CDR1 is SEHNR and CDR2 is FQNEAQ (reference sequence). CDR3 length: 16 residues. CDR3 region: CASSRGQQGPRYGYTF. Written as DNA, the CDR3 is TGTGCCAGCAGCCGCGGCCAACAGGGGCCTCGGTATGGCTACACCTTC.

The chain joins TRBV6-5 to TRBJ2-2; D is tentatively TRBD1 or TRBD2 (5 bases each). CDR1 and CDR2 from the germline V gene are MNHEY and SVGAGI. CDR3 length: 15 residues. With 4 bases removed from V and 0 bases from J, the gap between germline ends came to 9 bases. The CDR3 protein is CASSSGRSNTGELFF. As DNA, the CDR3 is TGTGCCAGCAGTTCGGGACGGTCGAACACCGGGGAGCTGTTTTTT.

The V and J genes are TRBV13 and TRBJ2-5, with 10 bases aligning to TRBD2. The V gene end was trimmed by 8 bases and the J gene end by 5 bases; junction bases not matched to a gene: 5. Germline V gene sequence: CDR1 PRHDT, CDR2 FYEKMQ (reference sequence). CDR3 length: 13 residues. As DNA, the CDR3 is TGTGCCAGCGGCCCGGGACTAGCGGAGACCCAGTACTTC. Residues: CASGPGLAETQYF.

This rearrangement joins TRBV5-6 to TRBJ2-7; 10 bases match TRBD1. The CDR3 is 14 amino acids. The J segment lost 8 bases and the V segment lost 3 bases, leaving 8 bases of the junction unmatched. The V gene's germline CDR1 is SGHDT and CDR2 YYEEEE. Here the CDR3 reads CASSWDRGSGKQYF. The CDR3 nucleotides read TGTGCCAGCAGCTGGGACAGGGGTTCGGGGAAGCAGTACTTC.

V usage is TRBV18 and J usage is TRBJ2-3; D not certain. Trimming removed 1 base at V and 2 bases at J, with 4 bases between. Germline V CDR1 and CDR2: KGHSH, LQKENI. The CDR3 contains 13 residues. The CDR3 loop reads CASSPLDTDTQYF. The CDR3 bases are TGTGCCAGCTCACCACTAGACACAGATACGCAGTATTTT.

CDR3 nucleotides: TGTGCCAGCAGCTTCAGGGGCTCTAGCACAGATACGCAGTATTTT. It yields the protein CASSFRGSSTDTQYF. V gene TRBV11-1 combines with J gene TRBJ2-3; TRBD1 is a possible D gene (6 bases). In germline, CDR1 is SGHAT, CDR2 FQDESV (reference sequence). This CDR3 is built from 15 residues. The germline V and J ends were trimmed by 3 bases and 0 bases, with 10 bases remaining between them.

The chain couples TRBV24-1 to TRBJ2-2; D may be TRBD1 (6 bases). Per the germline V gene, CDR1 is KGHDR and CDR2 is SFDVKD. V was cut by 8 bases and J by 4 bases, with 10 bases left in between. The CDR3 extends over 13 amino acids. CDR3 in DNA: TGTGCCACCAACTTACAGGGCACCGGGGAGCTGTTTTTT. Translated: CATNLQGTGELFF.

This clone was found a few times. The chain couples TRBV29-1 to TRBJ1-5; 7 bases map to TRBD1. The V gene end was trimmed by 6 bases and the J gene end by 6 bases; junction bases not matched to a gene: 5. This CDR3 contains 12 residues. Germline CDR1 reads SQVTM; CDR2 reads ANQGSEA. CDR3 amino acids: CSVRTGGQPQHF. CDR3 in DNA: TGCAGCGTAAGGACAGGCGGTCAGCCCCAGCATTTT.

The chain employs TRBV6-5 and TRBJ1-1, with a tentative D call TRBD1 (5 bases). CDR3 length: 14 residues. The germline V gene has CDR1 MNHEY and CDR2 SVGAGI. V was cut by 9 bases and J by 2 bases, with 16 bases left in between. The DNA of the CDR3 is TGTGCCAGTTGCCGTGAAGGGGTCAACACTGAAGCTTTCTTT. This sequence encodes CASCREGVNTEAFF.

V is TRBV6-5 and J is TRBJ2-1; 9 bases match TRBD1. This CDR3 has 15 amino acids. Germline V lookup: CDR1 MNHEY, CDR2 SVGAGI. V lost 3 bases, J lost 9 bases, and 9 bases stayed unmatched. The CDR3 DNA reads TGTGCCAGCAGTTATTTAGGGACAGGGTTGGGTGAGCAGTTCTTC. This encodes CASSYLGTGLGEQFF.

The rearrangement uses TRBV19 and TRBJ1-5; D call uncertain. Trimming pared 6 bases from V and 4 bases from J, leaving 7 bases between. The CDR3 totals 12 residues. In germline, CDR1 is LNHDA, CDR2 SQIVND (reference sequence). Written as DNA, the CDR3 is TGTGCCAGTAGGGGCCGGAATCAGCCCCAGCATTTT. It is translated as CASRGRNQPQHF.

The chain uses TRBV29-1 and TRBJ1-2; the D gene is possibly TRBD1 (6 bases). CDR3 size: 13 residues. CDR1 and CDR2 from the germline V gene are SQVTM and ANQGSEA. V was clipped by 5 bases and J by 4 bases, with 14 bases between them. Here the CDR3 DNA reads TGCAGCGTTACTCAGGGGCTCGGCTATGGCTACACCTTC. This codes for CSVTQGLGYGYTF.

This chain uses TRBV10-3 with TRBJ1-1; 7 bases are a match to TRBD1. Germline V gene lookup returns CDR1 ENHRY and CDR2 SYGVKD. The CDR3 is 14 residues long. With V trimmed by 4 bases and J by 4 bases, 6 bases remained unmatched. For the CDR3, the DNA is TGTGCCATCAGTGGTGGGGAGGGGGCCACTGAAGCTTTCTTT. The encoded protein is CAISGGEGATEAFF.

The V gene is TRBV6-5, the J gene TRBJ2-6, with 7 positions matching TRBD2. J was trimmed by 4 bases and V by 8 bases; bases with no gene match: 2. This CDR3 spans 13 amino acids. CDR1 is MNHEY and CDR2 is SVGAGI in the germline V gene. Written as DNA, the CDR3 is TGTGCCAGCCGGGGGGTAGGGGCCAACGTCCTGACTTTC. This sequence encodes CASRGVGANVLTF.

The V gene is TRBV5-6, the J gene TRBJ1-4, with 9 bases identical to TRBD1. The V gene end was trimmed by 3 bases and the J gene end by 8 bases; junction bases not matched to a gene: 5. The CDR3 loop spans 14 amino acids. Germline V gives CDR1 SGHDT, CDR2 YYEEEE. The CDR3 region has the DNA TGTGCCAGCAGCTCCGGGACAGGGAGCGAAAAACTGTTTTTT. Residues: CASSSGTGSEKLFF. Variable domain in full (rest from reference TRBV5-6 and TRBJ1-4): DAGVTQSPTHLIKTRGQQVTLRCSPKSGHDTVSWYQQALGQGPQFIFQYYEEEERQRGNFPDRFSGHQFPNYSSELNVNALLLGDSALYLCASSSGTGSEKLFFGSGTQLSVL.

A word on this clone: A junction boundary mismatches the germline segment, possibly from a read error. The chain uses TRBV5-1 and TRBJ2-7; TRBD2 matches 7 bases. Germline values: CDR1 SGHRS, CDR2 YFSETQ. The CDR3 is made up of 14 amino acids. The CDR3 DNA follows: TGCGCCCGCAGCGGTGGGGGGGTCTCCTACGAGCAGTACTTC. Protein sequence: CARSGGGVSYEQYF.

The chain employs TRBV19 and TRBJ1-6, with 8 bases aligning to TRBD1. The germline V gene encodes CDR1 LNHDA and CDR2 SQIVND (reference sequence). V gave up 0 bases and J gave up 5 bases; unmatched junction bases: 3. The CDR3 is made up of 16 amino acids. DNA for the CDR3: TGTGCCAGTAGTATAGAACTGACAGGGGATAATTCACCCCTCCACTTT. This encodes CASSIELTGDNSPLHF.

The rearrangement joins TRBV3-1 (or the pseudogene TRBV3-2) to TRBJ2-2; maybe TRBD2 (7 bases). Germline V CDR1 and CDR2: LGHDT, YNNKEL (reference sequence). The CDR3 has 16 amino acids. Deletions cut 1 base from V and 5 bases from J, with 14 bases between. The CDR3 protein is CASSQGRGGFTGELFF. The CDR3 coding sequence is TGTGCCAGCAGCCAAGGGAGGGGGGGGTTTACCGGGGAGCTGTTTTTT.

This chain joins TRBV28 and TRBJ1-2, with TRBD1 matching 7 bases. Germline V CDR1 and CDR2: MDHEN, SYDVKM. The CDR3 extends over 17 amino acids. The ends lost 6 bases at V and 8 bases at J; junction bases unmatched: 21. This CDR3 reads CASRRLGQVYSAFGYTF. The CDR3 DNA follows: TGTGCCAGCAGACGGCTTGGACAGGTCTATTCCGCATTCGGCTACACCTTC.

The V call is TRBV19, the J call TRBJ1-6; possibly TRBD1 for D (5 bases). This CDR3 contains 18 residues. The ends were cut back, 6 bases at V and 7 bases at J, with 25 bases in the middle. CDR1 is LNHDA and CDR2 is SQIVND in the germline V gene (reference sequence). The CDR3: CASSPTLSGTILNSPLHF. The CDR3 DNA is TGTGCCAGTAGCCCAACCCTGTCCGGGACTATTCTGAATTCACCCCTCCACTTT.

The V and J genes are TRBV10-3 and TRBJ2-3, with TRBD1 matching over 8 bases. Germline CDR1 and CDR2: ENHRY and SYGVKD. Unmatched junction bases numbered 6, after V lost 9 bases and J lost 4 bases. CDR3 length: 13 residues. The CDR3 region is CAIGQGSPDTQYF. The DNA for the CDR3 is TGTGCCATTGGACAGGGTAGCCCAGATACGCAGTATTTT.

The genes are TRBV18 and TRBJ2-7; TRBD1 matches 10 bases. Germline CDR1 is KGHSH and CDR2 is LQKENI. This CDR3 is built from 15 residues. After removal of 0 bases from V and 3 bases from J, the junction contained 2 bases not matched to a gene. In DNA, the CDR3 is TGTGCCAGCTCACCACCGGGACAGGGGCTCTACGAGCAGTACTTC. Its translation is CASSPPGQGLYEQYF.

J is TRBJ2-1 and V is TRBV3-1 (or the pseudogene TRBV3-2); weak D call: TRBD2 (6 bases). Germline V gives CDR1 LGHDT, CDR2 YNNKEL (reference sequence). V dropped 3 bases and J dropped 4 bases, with 7 bases sitting between them. The CDR3 runs to 13 residues. The CDR3 sequence is CASSQGLYNEQFF. DNA of the CDR3: TGTGCCAGCAGCCAGGGACTTTACAATGAGCAGTTCTTC.

The rearrangement uses TRBV5-8 and TRBJ1-5; D unclear. CDR1 SGHTS and CDR2 YDEGEE come from the germline V gene. With 6 bases removed from V and 0 bases from J, the gap between germline ends came to 22 bases. This CDR3 has 18 amino acids. The CDR3 sequence is CASTVDTPLLYSNQPQHF. CDR3 coding DNA: TGTGCCAGCACCGTTGACACCCCACTCCTCTATAGCAATCAGCCCCAGCATTTT.

The genes are TRBV5-1 and TRBJ1-3; maybe TRBD1 (5 bases). From germline, CDR1 is SGHRS and CDR2 YFSETQ. Trimming stripped 0 bases from V and 4 bases from J, with 8 bases between. The CDR3 contains 14 residues. The CDR3 loop reads CASSLEGLGNTIYF. CDR3 coding DNA: TGCGCCAGCAGCTTGGAGGGGTTGGGAAACACCATATATTTT.

This chain connects TRBV29-1 to TRBJ2-1; D gene unclear. This CDR3 has 18 residues. Trimming took 1 base from V and 0 from J, leaving 19 bases between them. Germline lookup yields CDR1 SQVTM and CDR2 ANQGSEA. CDR3 nucleotide sequence: TGCAGCGTTGAAGCATATCCTAGGCCGCCTAGCTCCTACAATGAGCAGTTCTTC. Translation gives CSVEAYPRPPSSYNEQFF.

This clone occurred once. V gene TRBV4-1 combines with J gene TRBJ1-4; D possibly corresponds to TRBD1 (5 bases). CDR1 is MGHRA and CDR2 is YSYEKL in the germline V gene. V dropped 2 bases and J dropped 2 bases, with 9 bases sitting between them. The CDR3 extends over 15 amino acids. CDR3 nucleotides: TGCGCCAGCAGCCAATTTGGGGGGACTAATGAAAAACTGTTTTTT. It is translated as CASSQFGGTNEKLFF.